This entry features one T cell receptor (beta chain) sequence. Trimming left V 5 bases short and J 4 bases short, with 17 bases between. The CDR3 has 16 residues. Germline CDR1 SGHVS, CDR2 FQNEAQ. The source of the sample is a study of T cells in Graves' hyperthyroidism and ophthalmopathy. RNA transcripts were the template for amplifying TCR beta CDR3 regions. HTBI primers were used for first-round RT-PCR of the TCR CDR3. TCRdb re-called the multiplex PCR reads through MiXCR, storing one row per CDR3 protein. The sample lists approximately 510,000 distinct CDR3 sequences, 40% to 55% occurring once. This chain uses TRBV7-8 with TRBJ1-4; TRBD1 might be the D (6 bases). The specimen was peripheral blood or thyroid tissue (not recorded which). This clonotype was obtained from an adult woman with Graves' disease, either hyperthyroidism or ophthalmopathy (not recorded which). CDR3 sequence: CASSSGNGGHNEKLFF. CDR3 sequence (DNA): TGTGCCAGCAGCAGTGGTAACGGGGGCCATAATGAAAAACTGTTTTTT.